Sequencing of this TCR beta chain was carried out in a study of spatial heterogeneity in lung cancer. Study background: At a median of roughly two years after resection, follow-up PBMC samples were sequenced when available.

Single TCR cDNA molecules each had their own unique molecular identifier. Each CDR3 protein gets one entry after TCRdb re-called the 5' RACE reads with MiXCR. The table shows about 52,000 distinct CDR3 sequences, with around 6.7% occurring only once. Time point reported: blood at routine non-recurrence follow-up after resection. Frozen PBMC, nontumor lung or tumor provided whole RNA, which was sequenced unsorted. This clonotype was counted many times. The specimen comprised PBMCs, sampled at follow-up. The TCR sequence derives from a female donor with early-stage non-small cell lung cancer.

The CDR3 DNA follows: TGTGCCAGCAGCGATTCGAAACATGTCAGGGAAGGCACTGAAGCTTTCTTT. This codes for CASSDSKHVREGTEAFF. The chain is built from TRBV12-3 or TRBV12-4 and TRBJ1-1; maybe TRBD1 (5 bases). This CDR3 spans 17 amino acids. V was pared by 6 bases and J by 4 bases, with 24 bases between.